This T cell receptor (beta chain) was identified during a study of blood T cells in healthy people across ages. For the second PCR, which ran for about 6 to 11 cycles, a sample-barcoded 5' primer and a J-beta primer mix were used. One entry per CDR3 protein, called by TCRdb with MiXCR from the 5' RACE reads. Here the sample spans 450,000 to 600,000 distinct CDR3 sequences, 27% being singletons. The CDR3 is 16 amino acids. The germline V gene has CDR1 DFQATT and CDR2 SNEGSKA (reference sequence). The sample also formed part of further work on T cells of mothers and their children.

This chain joins TRBV20-1 and TRBJ2-5, with 14 bases fitting TRBD2. The DNA end is more similar to TRBJ2-1, so the J call may be wrong. Source material: blood. This TCR was recovered from a boy between 2 and 10 years old in good health. CDR3: CSASRLAGGGRNEQFF. The CDR3 DNA sequence: TGCAGTGCTAGCCGACTAGCGGGGGGGGGACGGAATGAGCAGTTCTTC.